The rows below give T cell receptor beta chains drawn from one sample of a study of blood T cell repertoires in COVID-19. Clones were read by immunoSEQ multiplex PCR, and TCRdb kept only the in-frame ones, dropping some. In the table there are 70,000 to 90,000 clones, 65% to 90% of which are singletons. The specimen sequenced was peripheral blood. These receptors were collected from a man between 45 and 60 years old with COVID-19, enrolled during active disease. Both conserved end residues are part of each CDR3. A D gene is named only where the DNA matches it firmly. Clone size is stated in some rows and not others, as once, few, many or a class when expanded.

CAWSLGGAEAFF,TGTGCCTGGAGTTTAGGGGGGGCTGAAGCTTTCTTT,-,TRBJ1-1,once,TRBV30
CASSIEGGTIPETQYF,TGTGCCAGTAGTATAGAGGGCGGGACTATTCCAGAGACCCAGTACTTC,TRBD2,TRBJ2-5,-,TRBV19
CASSLRSRETQYF,TGTGCCAGCAGCTTACGGAGTCGGGAGACCCAGTACTTC,-,TRBJ2-5,-,TRBV7-8
CASSLVDSANSPLHF,TGTGCCAGCAGCCTGGTGGACAGCGCTAATTCACCCCTCCACTTT,-,TRBJ1-6,-,TRBV3-1/TRBV3-2
CASSVESSGTHNEQFF,TGTGCCAGCAGCGTAGAATCTAGCGGGACCCACAATGAGCAGTTCTTC,TRBD2,TRBJ2-1,-,TRBV9
CASSNTRRTSWGTQYF,TGTGCCAGCAGCAATACTAGGCGCACCTCTTGGGGGACCCAGTACTTC,-,TRBJ2-5,-,TRBV21-1
CASRKQGKDTEAFF,TGTGCCAGCAGAAAACAGGGGAAGGACACTGAAGCTTTCTTT,TRBD1,TRBJ1-1,-,TRBV6-5
CASSPPGHSYGYTF,TGTGCCAGCAGTCCTCCCGGACACAGCTATGGCTACACCTTC,-,TRBJ1-2,-,TRBV6-5
CASSDIQGSSNQPQHF,TGTGCCAGCAGCGACATTCAGGGAAGTAGCAATCAGCCCCAGCATTTT,-,TRBJ1-5,-,TRBV6-6
CASSIQLPPREQYF,TGTGCCAGCAGCATACAGCTACCTCCTCGGGAGCAGTACTTC,-,TRBJ2-7,-,TRBV11-2
CASSLTGRRQPQHF,TGTGCCAGCAGCTTAACAGGGAGACGTCAGCCCCAGCATTTT,-,TRBJ1-5,-,TRBV7-2
CASSPALARETQYF,TGTGCCAGCTCACCAGCACTAGCGAGAGAGACCCAGTACTTC,TRBD2,TRBJ2-5,-,TRBV18
CASSLRSGGDANEQYF,TGTGCCAGCAGTTTACGGTCGGGAGGGGACGCCAACGAGCAGTACTTC,TRBD2,TRBJ2-7,-,TRBV28
CASSILGEDADTQYF,TGTGCCAGTAGTATTTTGGGGGAGGACGCAGATACGCAGTATTTT,-,TRBJ2-3,once,TRBV19
CASSQGNYNEQFF,TGCGCCAGCAGTCAGGGCAATTACAATGAGCAGTTCTTC,-,TRBJ2-1,-,TRBV23-1
CASSPQGYEQYF,TGTGCCAGCAGCCCCCAGGGCTACGAGCAGTACTTC,-,TRBJ2-7,few,TRBV27
CASSLADGGSDTQYF,TGTGCCAGCAGCTTAGCGGACGGGGGGTCAGATACGCAGTATTTT,TRBD2,TRBJ2-3,-,TRBV7-6
CASSRDRGYEQYF,TGTGCCAGTTCCCGGGACAGGGGTTACGAGCAGTACTTC,TRBD1,TRBJ2-7,-,TRBV19
CASSMAGSGRVGQFF,TGTGCCAGCAGCATGGCCGGTAGCGGGAGGGTGGGGCAGTTCTTC,TRBD2,TRBJ2-1,-,TRBV5-4
CASSPSGTGGYNEQFF,TGTGCCAGCTCCCCAAGCGGGACAGGGGGCTACAATGAGCAGTTCTTC,TRBD1,TRBJ2-1,-,TRBV18
CASSQYLGGAQRDEQFF,TGTGCCAGCAGCCAATATCTAGGAGGAGCGCAGAGGGATGAGCAGTTCTTC,-,TRBJ2-1,-,TRBV16
CASSIPPAGGGYSPLHF,TGTGCCAGTAGTATACCGCCAGCGGGCGGCGGGTACTCACCCCTCCACTTT,-,TRBJ1-6,-,TRBV19
CASSFSGSPLHF,TGTGCCAGCAGTTTTTCGGGTTCACCCCTCCACTTT,-,TRBJ1-6,-,TRBV12-3/TRBV12-4
CASSEGSHFTNQPQHF,TGTGCCAGCAGTGAGGGCAGCCACTTCACTAATCAGCCCCAGCATTTT,-,TRBJ1-5,-,TRBV6-1
CASSEGSGYGYTF,TGTGCCAGCAGTGAAGGTTCAGGCTATGGCTACACCTTC,-,TRBJ1-2,-,TRBV6-1
CASSLLGGAVSPLHF,TGTGCCAGCAGTTTATTGGGGGGTGCGGTCTCACCCCTCCACTTT,-,TRBJ1-6,-,TRBV28